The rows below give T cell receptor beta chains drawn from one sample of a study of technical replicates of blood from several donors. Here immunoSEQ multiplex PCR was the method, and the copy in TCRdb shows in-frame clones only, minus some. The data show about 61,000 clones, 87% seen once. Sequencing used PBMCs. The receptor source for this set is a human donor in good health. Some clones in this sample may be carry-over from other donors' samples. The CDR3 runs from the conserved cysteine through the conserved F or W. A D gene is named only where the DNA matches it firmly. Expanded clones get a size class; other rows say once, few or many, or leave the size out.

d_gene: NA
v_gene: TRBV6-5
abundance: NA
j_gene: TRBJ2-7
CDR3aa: CASSYSIGTYAYEQYF
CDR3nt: TGTGCCAGCAGTTACTCGATTGGGACTTACGCCTACGAGCAGTACTTC

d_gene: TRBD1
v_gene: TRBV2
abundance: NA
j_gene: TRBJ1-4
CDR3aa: CASRLQGLGEKLFF
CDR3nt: TGTGCCAGCAGATTACAGGGGCTCGGGGAAAAACTGTTTTTT

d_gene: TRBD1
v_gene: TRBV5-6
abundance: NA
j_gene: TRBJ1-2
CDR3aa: CASSSPGQGNYGYTF
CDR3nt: TGTGCCAGCAGCTCACCGGGACAGGGAAACTATGGCTACACCTTC

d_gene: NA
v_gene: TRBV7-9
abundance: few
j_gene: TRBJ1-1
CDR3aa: CASSFSGNTEAFF
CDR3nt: TGTGCCAGCAGCTTTTCGGGGAACACTGAAGCTTTCTTT

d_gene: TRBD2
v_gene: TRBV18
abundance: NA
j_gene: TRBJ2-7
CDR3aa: CASSPNKLAGSYEQYF
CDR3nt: TGTGCCAGCTCACCAAACAAACTAGCGGGGAGTTACGAGCAGTACTTC

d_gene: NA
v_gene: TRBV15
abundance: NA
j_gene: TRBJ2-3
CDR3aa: CATSLLPYTDTQYF
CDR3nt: TGTGCCACCAGTCTCCTACCCTACACAGATACGCAGTATTTT

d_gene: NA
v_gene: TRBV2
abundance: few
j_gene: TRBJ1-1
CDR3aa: CASPGLNTEAFF
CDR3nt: TGTGCCAGCCCGGGGTTGAACACTGAAGCTTTCTTT

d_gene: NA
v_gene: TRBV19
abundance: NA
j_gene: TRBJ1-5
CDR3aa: CASRSSDKNSNQPQHF
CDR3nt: TGTGCCAGTAGATCTTCGGACAAGAATAGCAATCAGCCCCAGCATTTT

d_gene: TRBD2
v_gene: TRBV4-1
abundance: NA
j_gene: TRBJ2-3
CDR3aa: CASSSRAGLAENTQYF
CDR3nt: TGCGCCAGCAGCTCACGGGCCGGACTAGCGGAGAATACGCAGTATTTT

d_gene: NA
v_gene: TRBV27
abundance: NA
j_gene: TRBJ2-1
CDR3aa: CASSLQGIGRYNEQFF
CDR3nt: TGTGCCAGCAGTCTCCAGGGGATCGGTCGATACAATGAGCAGTTCTTC

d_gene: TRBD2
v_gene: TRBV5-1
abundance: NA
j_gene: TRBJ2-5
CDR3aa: CASSLGSGRGETQYF
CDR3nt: TGCGCCAGCAGCTTGGGAAGCGGGAGGGGTGAGACCCAGTACTTC

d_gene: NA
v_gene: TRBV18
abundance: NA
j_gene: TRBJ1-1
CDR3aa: CASSPIQAMNTEAFF
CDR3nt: TGTGCCAGCTCACCAATACAGGCGATGAACACTGAAGCTTTCTTT

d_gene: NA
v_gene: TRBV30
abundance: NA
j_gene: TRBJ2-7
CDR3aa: CAWSDQARDNYEQYF
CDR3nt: TGTGCCTGGAGTGATCAAGCACGGGACAACTACGAGCAGTACTTC

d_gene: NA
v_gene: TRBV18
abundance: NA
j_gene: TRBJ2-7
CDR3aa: CASSPMGAHEQYF
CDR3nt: TGTGCCAGCTCACCCATGGGGGCCCACGAGCAGTACTTC

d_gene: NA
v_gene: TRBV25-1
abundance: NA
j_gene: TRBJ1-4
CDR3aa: CASKDSFNEKLFF
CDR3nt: TGTGCCAGCAAGGACAGCTTTAATGAAAAACTGTTTTTT

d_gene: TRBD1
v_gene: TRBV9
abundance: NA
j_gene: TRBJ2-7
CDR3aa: CASSVDGGQGVFEQYF
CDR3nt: TGTGCCAGCAGCGTGGATGGGGGACAGGGAGTCTTCGAGCAGTACTTC

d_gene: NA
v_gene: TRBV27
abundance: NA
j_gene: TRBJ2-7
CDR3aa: CASSDLRGASYEQYF
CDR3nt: TGTGCCAGCAGCGATCTCAGGGGGGCCTCCTACGAGCAGTACTTC

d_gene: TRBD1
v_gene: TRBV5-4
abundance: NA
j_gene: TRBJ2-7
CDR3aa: CASSLAGTGNTYEQYF
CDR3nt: TGTGCCAGCAGCTTGGCCGGGACAGGTAACACCTACGAGCAGTACTTC

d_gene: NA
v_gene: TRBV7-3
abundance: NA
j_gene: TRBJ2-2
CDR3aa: CASSLIQNTGELFF
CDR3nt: TGTGCCAGCAGCTTAATTCAGAACACCGGGGAGCTGTTTTTT

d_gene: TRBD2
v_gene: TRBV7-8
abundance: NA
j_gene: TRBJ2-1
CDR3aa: CASSSFSSPGGNEQFF
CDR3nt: TGTGCCAGCAGCTCCTTCTCGTCCCCGGGAGGGAATGAGCAGTTCTTC

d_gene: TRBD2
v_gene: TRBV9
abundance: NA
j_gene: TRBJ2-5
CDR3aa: CASSASGGAGETQYF
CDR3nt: TGTGCCAGCAGCGCTAGCGGGGGGGCCGGGGAGACCCAGTACTTC

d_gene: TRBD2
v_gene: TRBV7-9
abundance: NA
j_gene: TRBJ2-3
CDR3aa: CASSPKGTSRSTDTQYF
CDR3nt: TGTGCCAGCAGCCCGAAGGGGACTAGCAGATCCACAGATACGCAGTATTTT

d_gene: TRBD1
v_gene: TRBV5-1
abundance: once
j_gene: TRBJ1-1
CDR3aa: CASSLAAGGKTEAFF
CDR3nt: TGCGCCAGCAGCCTGGCGGCAGGGGGGAAGACTGAAGCTTTCTTT

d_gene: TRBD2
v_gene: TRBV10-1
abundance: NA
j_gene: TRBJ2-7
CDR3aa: CASSQTSGRAYVSYEQYF
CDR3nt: TGCGCCAGCAGTCAAACTAGCGGGAGGGCCTACGTATCCTACGAGCAGTACTTC

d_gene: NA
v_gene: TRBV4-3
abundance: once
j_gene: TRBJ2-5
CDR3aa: CASSQALLAGETQYF
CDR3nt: TGCGCCAGCAGCCAGGCGCTCCTAGCAGGCGAGACCCAGTACTTC